Below are 5 T cell receptor beta chains sequenced from a single sample in a study of T cell responses to AZD1222 COVID-19 vaccine. Method: immunoSEQ multiplex PCR; TCRdb's copy keeps in-frame clones and lacks some. This repertoire shows some 130,000 clones, just over 90% found once; its top ten account for 7.5% to 9.5%. The material sequenced was peripheral blood, taken on day 0 of AZD1222 vaccination. The receptors originated from an adult in good health.

CDR3 loop: CASSLVRAGVYNEQFF. The CDR3 coding sequence is TGTGCCAGCAGCTTAGTGCGAGCGGGGGTTTACAATGAGCAGTTCTTC. This chain links TRBV11-2 with TRBJ2-1; 8 nucleotides align to TRBD2. Germline assignment: CDR1 SGHAT and CDR2 FQNNGV. The CDR3 covers 16 residues. The junction had 6 bases not matched to a gene; V was cut back by 1 base and J by 4 bases.

The chain links TRBV3-1 (or the pseudogene TRBV3-2) to TRBJ2-1, with D possibly TRBD2 on 6 matching bases. The germline gives CDR1 LGHDT, CDR2 YNNKEL (reference sequence). Trimming left V 4 bases short and J 7 bases short, with 14 bases between. The CDR3 covers 14 residues. The CDR3 loop reads CASSLAGGLNEQFF. The CDR3 DNA reads as TGTGCCAGCAGCCTAGCTGGGGGGTTGAATGAGCAGTTCTTC.

The rearrangement joins TRBV5-6 to TRBJ2-1; tentatively, D is TRBD1 (6 bases). This CDR3 contains 14 residues. V shed 2 bases and J shed 7 bases, with 13 bases lying between them. Germline CDR1 is SGHDT and CDR2 is YYEEEE. In DNA, the CDR3 is TGTGCCAGCAGCTTAAGCAGGGGCGAGAATGAGCAGTTCTTC. Encoded protein: CASSLSRGENEQFF.

The genes are TRBV4-2 and TRBJ2-7; 12 positions match TRBD2. J lost 4 bases, V lost 3 bases, and 7 bases had no gene match. From germline, CDR1 is LGHNA and CDR2 YNFKEQ. The CDR3 length is 16 residues. The CDR3 region has the DNA TGTGCCAGCAGCCATTCTAGCGGGGGGGCTTTGTACGAGCAGTACTTC. Translation gives CASSHSSGGALYEQYF.

This clone appeared a few times. The chain couples TRBV4-1 to TRBJ1-6, with D tentatively TRBD1 (6 bases). Trimming shortened V by 0 bases and J by 4 bases, and 10 bases separated the two germline ends. The germline gives CDR1 MGHRA, CDR2 YSYEKL. The CDR3 is 16 amino acids. The chain's CDR3 is CASSQDIGQYNSPLHF. The CDR3 DNA sequence: TGCGCCAGCAGCCAAGATATCGGACAGTATAATTCACCCCTCCACTTT.